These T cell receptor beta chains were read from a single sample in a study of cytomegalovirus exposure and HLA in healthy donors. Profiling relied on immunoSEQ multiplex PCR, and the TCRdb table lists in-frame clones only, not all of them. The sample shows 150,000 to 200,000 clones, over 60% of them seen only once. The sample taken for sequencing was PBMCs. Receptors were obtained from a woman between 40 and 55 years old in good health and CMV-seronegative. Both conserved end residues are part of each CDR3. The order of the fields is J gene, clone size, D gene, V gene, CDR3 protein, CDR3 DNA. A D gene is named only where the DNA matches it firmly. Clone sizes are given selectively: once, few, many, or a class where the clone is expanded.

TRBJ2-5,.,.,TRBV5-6,CASSSLSGRGWETQYF,TGTGCCAGCAGCTCCCTGAGCGGACGGGGGTGGGAGACCCAGTACTTC
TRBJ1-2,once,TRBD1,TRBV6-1,CASTLRQGDGYTF,TGTGCCAGCACATTACGACAGGGCGATGGCTACACCTTC
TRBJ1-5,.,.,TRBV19,CAGGRTVNQPQHF,TGTGCCGGGGGTAGGACAGTCAATCAGCCCCAGCATTTT
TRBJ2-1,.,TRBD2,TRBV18,CASAGLAGQFTPYNEQFF,TGTGCCAGCGCAGGACTAGCGGGGCAATTTACTCCCTACAATGAGCAGTTCTTC
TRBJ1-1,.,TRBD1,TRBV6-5,CASRVTGRIEAFF,TGTGCCAGCAGGGTGACAGGGAGGATTGAAGCTTTCTTT
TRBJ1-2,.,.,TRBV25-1,CASSDRAGVYGYTF,TGTGCCAGCAGTGACAGGGCAGGCGTCTATGGCTACACCTTC
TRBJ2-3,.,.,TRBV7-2,CASSLGGLLTDHTQYF,TGTGCCAGCAGCTTAGGAGGGCTCCTCACAGATCATACGCAGTATTTT
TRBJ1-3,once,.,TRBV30,CAWSPGPGNTIYF,TGTGCCTGGAGTCCTGGGCCTGGAAACACCATATATTTT
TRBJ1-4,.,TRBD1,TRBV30,CAWSFGLTGGNEKLFF,TGTGCCTGGAGTTTTGGCCTCACAGGGGGCAATGAAAAACTGTTTTTT
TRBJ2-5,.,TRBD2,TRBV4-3,CASSQGTSGSLGETQYF,TGCGCCAGCAGCCAAGGGACTAGCGGGAGTTTGGGGGAGACCCAGTACTTC
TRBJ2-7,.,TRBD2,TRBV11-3,CASSFGTSGLRPYEQYF,TGTGCCAGCAGCTTTGGGACTAGCGGGCTAAGGCCGTACGAGCAGTACTTC
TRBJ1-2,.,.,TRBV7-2,CASSSGQTIYGYTF,TGTGCCAGCAGCTCCGGACAGACGATCTATGGCTACACCTTC
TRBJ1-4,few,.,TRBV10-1,CASDLFGDEKLFF,TGCGCCAGCGACCTCTTCGGAGATGAAAAACTGTTTTTT
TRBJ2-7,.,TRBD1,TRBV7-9,CSSSLGSGQGAYEQYF,TGTTCCAGCAGCTTAGGGAGTGGACAGGGGGCCTACGAGCAGTACTTC
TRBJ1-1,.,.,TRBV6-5,CASSGSRAALAEAFF,TGTGCCAGCAGCGGTTCCAGGGCTGCATTGGCTGAAGCTTTCTTT
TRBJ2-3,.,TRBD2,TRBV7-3,CASSLYGGSADTQYF,TGTGCCAGCAGCTTATACGGCGGGAGTGCAGATACGCAGTATTTT
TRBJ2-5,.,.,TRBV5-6,CASSLAPHSRGRETQYF,TGTGCCAGCAGCTTGGCCCCGCACTCAAGGGGCCGGGAGACCCAGTACTTC
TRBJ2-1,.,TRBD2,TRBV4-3,CASSQHPPGGGAAGVEQFF,TGCGCCAGCAGCCAACATCCCCCTGGGGGGGGAGCGGCGGGAGTTGAGCAGTTCTTC